This entry lists 6 T cell receptor beta chains sequenced from one sample in a study of shared clonotypes between healthy human individuals. The protocol was immunoSEQ multiplex PCR, while the TCRdb copy is restricted to in-frame clones and leaves out a portion. The sample has millions of clones, about 94% seen once. As defined, naive CD8 cells were CD45RO-negative and positively selected for CCR7, with terminally differentiated effector memory CD45RA+ cells excluded. The specimen was naive CD8+ T cells sorted from blood. Every receptor here comes from a man aged 18 to 30 in good health.

The chain has TRBV27 and TRBJ2-1; D is uncertain. CDR3 length: 14 residues. Germline V gene sequence: CDR1 MNHEY, CDR2 SMNVEV (reference sequence). The ends were cut back, 4 bases at V and 0 bases at J, with 7 bases in the middle. The CDR3 reads CASSSLLSYNEQFF. The CDR3 nucleotides are TGTGCCAGCAGTTCGCTCCTCTCCTACAATGAGCAGTTCTTC.

This chain links TRBV10-2 with TRBJ1-2, with 7 bases identical to TRBD1. J was trimmed by 1 base and V by 3 bases; bases with no gene match: 8. Germline loops: CDR1 WSHSY, CDR2 SAAADI. The CDR3 runs to 16 residues. The CDR3 coding sequence is TGCGCCAGCAGTGAAACCGGGACAGACCTTAACTATGGCTACACCTTC. Protein: CASSETGTDLNYGYTF.

The CDR3 sequence: CASSIEPGRAYEQYF. The DNA for the CDR3 is TGTGCCAGTAGTATCGAGCCCGGCAGGGCCTACGAGCAGTACTTC. This chain connects TRBV19 to TRBJ2-7, with D possibly matching TRBD1 (5 bases). This CDR3 comprises 15 residues. V was shortened by 3 bases and J by 2 bases, with 14 bases between the two germline ends. Germline V CDR1 and CDR2: LNHDA, SQIVND (reference sequence).

V usage is TRBV28 and J usage is TRBJ2-7; the match to TRBD1 covers 7 bases. V shed 6 bases, J shed 4 bases, and the junction held 9 bases outside the gene matches. CDR1 MDHEN and CDR2 SYDVKM come from the germline V gene. This CDR3 has 14 amino acids. CDR3 nucleotides: TGTGCCAGCAGCACTACAGGGGTTGGGTACGAGCAGTACTTC. Protein sequence: CASSTTGVGYEQYF.

A word on this clone: The same CDR3 is also encoded by other DNA sequences in this sample. The V call is TRBV27, the J call TRBJ2-3; D is perhaps TRBD1 (5 bases). With 3 bases removed from V and 0 bases from J, the gap between germline ends came to 7 bases. This CDR3 is built from 14 residues. Germline values: CDR1 MNHEY, CDR2 SMNVEV (reference sequence). The CDR3 coding sequence is TGTGCCAGCAGTTTCACAGGCAGCACAGATACGCAGTATTTT. Protein sequence: CASSFTGSTDTQYF.

The rearrangement joins TRBV30 to TRBJ1-4; 9 nucleotides agree with TRBD1. Germline CDR1 and CDR2: GTSNPN and SVGIG (reference sequence). The CDR3 sequence is 14 residues long. After removal of 4 bases from V and 7 bases from J, the junction contained 7 bases not matched to a gene. CDR3 in amino acids: CAWNAGQGAEKLFF. The CDR3 nucleotides read TGTGCCTGGAATGCGGGACAGGGTGCTGAAAAACTGTTTTTT.